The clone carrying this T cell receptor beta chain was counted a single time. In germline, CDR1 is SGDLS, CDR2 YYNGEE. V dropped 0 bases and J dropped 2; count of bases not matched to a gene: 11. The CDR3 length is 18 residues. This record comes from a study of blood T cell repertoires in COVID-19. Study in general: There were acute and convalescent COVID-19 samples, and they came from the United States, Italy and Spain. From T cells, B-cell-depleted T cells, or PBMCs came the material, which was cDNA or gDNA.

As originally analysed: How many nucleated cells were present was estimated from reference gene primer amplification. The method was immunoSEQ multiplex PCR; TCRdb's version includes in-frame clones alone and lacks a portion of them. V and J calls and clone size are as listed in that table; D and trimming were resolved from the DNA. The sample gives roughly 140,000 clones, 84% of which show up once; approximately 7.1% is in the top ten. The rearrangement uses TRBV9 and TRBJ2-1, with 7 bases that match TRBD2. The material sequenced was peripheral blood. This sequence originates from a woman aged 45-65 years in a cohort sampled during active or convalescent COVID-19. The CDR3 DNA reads TGTGCCAGCAGCGTAGGGGCAGCGGGGCTGCCCCCCTACAATGAGCAGTTCTTC. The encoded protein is CASSVGAAGLPPYNEQFF.